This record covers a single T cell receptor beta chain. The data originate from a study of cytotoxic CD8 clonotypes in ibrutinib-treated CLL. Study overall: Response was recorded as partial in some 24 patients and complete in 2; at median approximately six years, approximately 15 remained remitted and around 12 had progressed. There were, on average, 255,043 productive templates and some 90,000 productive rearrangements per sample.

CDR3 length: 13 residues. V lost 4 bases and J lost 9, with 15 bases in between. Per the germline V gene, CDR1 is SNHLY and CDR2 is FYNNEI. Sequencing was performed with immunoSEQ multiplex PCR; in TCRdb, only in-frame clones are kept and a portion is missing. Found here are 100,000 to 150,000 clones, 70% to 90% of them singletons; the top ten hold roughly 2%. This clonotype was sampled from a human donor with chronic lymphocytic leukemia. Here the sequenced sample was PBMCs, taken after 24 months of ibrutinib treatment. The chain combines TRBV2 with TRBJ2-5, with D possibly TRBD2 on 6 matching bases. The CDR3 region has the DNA TGTGCCAGCAGTGGTGTGACCGGAGGGGCCCAGTACTTC. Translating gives CASSGVTGGAQYF.